This T cell receptor (beta chain) emerged from a study of shared clonotypes between healthy human individuals. CDR1 is MNHNS and CDR2 is SASEGT in the germline V gene. After removal of 3 bases from V and 5 bases from J, the junction contained 12 bases not matched to a gene. CDR3 length equals 18 residues. Profiled with immunoSEQ multiplex PCR; TCRdb holds only in-frame clones, not every one. The data hold around 510,000 clones, with 95% to 97% observed a single time. CD4+ cells yielded CD45RA+ naive and CD45RA-negative memory subsets. This chain connects TRBV6-1 to TRBJ2-1; 11 bases are shared with TRBD2. This TCR was sampled from a woman in her thirties in good health. The sample consisted of naive CD4+ T cells sorted from blood. Subset: CD45RA+ positively selected. The DNA of the CDR3 is TGTGCCAGCAGTGATCTGCCACAGACTAGCGGGGCAAACAATGAGCAGTTCTTC. This sequence encodes CASSDLPQTSGANNEQFF.